Presented here are 26 T cell receptor beta chains from one specimen sequenced in a study of T cell responses to AZD1222 COVID-19 vaccine. TCRdb's copy holds only in-frame clones and misses some; the assay was immunoSEQ multiplex PCR. The sample shows about 70,000 clones, around 82% of them seen only once. This material consisted of peripheral blood, taken 28 days after the second AZD1222 dose. All receptors derive from an adult who received the AZD1222 COVID-19 vaccine.

This clone has more than one count but fewer than ten. The V call is TRBV6-5, the J call TRBJ2-7; D is possibly TRBD1 (6 bases). Per germline, CDR1 MNHEY and CDR2 SVGAGI. V lost 4 bases, J lost 7 bases, and 20 bases lay in between. The CDR3 loop spans 15 amino acids. The CDR3 sequence: CASSSPGTIISEQYF. In nucleotides, the CDR3 is TGTGCCAGCAGTTCCCCCGGGACAATAATTTCGGAGCAGTACTTC.

The chain recombines TRBV6-5 with TRBJ2-1; either TRBD1 or TRBD2 may supply D (6 bases each). The CDR3 is 12 residues long. Trimming pared 8 bases from V and 9 bases from J, leaving 14 bases between. Germline lookup yields CDR1 MNHEY and CDR2 SVGAGI. Written as DNA, the CDR3 is TGTGCCAGCCGCGGGACAAAGGGTGAGCAGTTCTTC. Translation gives CASRGTKGEQFF.

V gene TRBV19 combines with J gene TRBJ1-2, with 9 positions matching TRBD1. Germline-derived CDR1 and CDR2 are LNHDA and SQIVND (reference sequence). V shed 4 bases and J 5 bases; nucleotides not matched to a gene: 5. CDR3 size: 14 residues. For the CDR3, the DNA is TGTGCCAGTAGTAGGGACAGGGCCGCGTATGGCTACACCTTC. Translating gives CASSRDRAAYGYTF.

The genes are TRBV5-8 and TRBJ1-6; no clear D gene. The germline V gene has CDR1 SGHTS and CDR2 YDEGEE. V lost 4 bases, J lost 7 bases, and 9 bases lay in between. There are 13 residues in the CDR3. The CDR3: CASSLRANSPLHF. The CDR3 DNA reads TGTGCCAGCAGCCTTCGGGCGAATTCACCCCTCCACTTT.

The genes are TRBV2 and TRBJ2-7, with D possibly being TRBD1 (5 bases). The germline CDR1 and CDR2 sequences are SNHLY and FYNNEI. V was clipped by 7 bases and J by 3 bases, with 16 bases between them. The CDR3 runs 14 residues. The CDR3 loop is CASTPGPGNYEQYF. Written as DNA, the CDR3 is TGTGCCAGCACCCCAGGGCCAGGGAACTACGAGCAGTACTTC.

This clone appeared a few times. This chain connects TRBV5-8 to TRBJ2-5; TRBD2 might be the D (5 bases). The CDR3 has 12 amino acids. CDR1 SGHTS and CDR2 YDEGEE come from the germline V gene. V shed 4 bases and J shed 7 bases, with 11 bases lying between them. CDR3 amino acids: CASSHGLGTQYF. As DNA, the CDR3 is TGTGCCAGCAGCCACGGACTGGGGACCCAGTACTTC.

The chain combines TRBV14 with TRBJ2-7, with D unresolved. Germline CDR1 and CDR2: SGHDN and FVKESK. Trimming took 0 bases from V and 3 from J, leaving 9 bases between them. The CDR3 spans 14 residues. The CDR3 coding sequence is TGTGCCAGCAGCCAAGATAGGGAAAGCTACGAGCAGTACTTC. It translates to CASSQDRESYEQYF.

V is TRBV7-2 and J is TRBJ1-1; D is unclear. CDR3 length equals 13 residues. Trimming cost V 5 bases and J 5 bases, with 12 bases left between them. Germline lookup yields CDR1 SGHTA and CDR2 FQGNSA. The CDR3 DNA sequence: TGTGCCAGCAGCACCCAAGGGAGGACTGAAGCTTTCTTT. Protein: CASSTQGRTEAFF. Full variable domain (missing parts from reference TRBV7-2 and TRBJ1-1): GAGVSQSPSNKVTEKGKDVELRCDPISGHTALYWYRQSLGQGLEFLIYFQGNSAPDKSGLPSDRFSAERTGGSVSTLTIQRTQQEDSAVYLCASSTQGRTEAFFGQGTRLTVV.

The chain uses TRBV19 and TRBJ1-5, with 7 bases fitting TRBD1. V was pared by 6 bases and J by 4 bases, with 6 bases of the junction left unmatched. The germline gives CDR1 LNHDA, CDR2 SQIVND (reference sequence). This CDR3 has 14 residues. This chain's CDR3 is CASRWQQGNQPQHF. Written as DNA, the CDR3 is TGTGCCAGTAGGTGGCAACAGGGGAATCAGCCCCAGCATTTT.

In its sample, this clone was seen once. The genes are TRBV19 and TRBJ1-5; D ambiguous. There are 14 residues in the CDR3. V lost 6 bases to trimming and J lost 0 bases, with 9 bases between them. The germline gives CDR1 LNHDA, CDR2 SQIVND (reference sequence). Here the CDR3 DNA reads TGTGCCAGTAGAGGAAGTAGTAGCAATCAGCCCCAGCATTTT. It specifies CASRGSSSNQPQHF.

This chain links TRBV11-2 with TRBJ2-3; weak D call: TRBD1 (6 bases). V was pared by 0 bases and J by 4 bases, with 14 bases between. CDR1 is SGHAT, CDR2 FQNNGV, per germline. The CDR3 sequence is 16 residues long. The CDR3 sequence is CASSLDHQGKADTQYF. CDR3 sequence (DNA): TGTGCCAGCAGCTTAGATCATCAGGGGAAGGCAGATACGCAGTATTTT. The full variable domain, in which reference TRBV11-2 and TRBJ2-3 provide the parts outside the CDR3, is EAGVAQSPRYKIIEKRQSVAFWCNPISGHATLYWYQQILGQGPKLLIQFQNNGVVDDSQLPKDRFSAERLKGVDSTLKIQPAKLEDSAVYLCASSLDHQGKADTQYFGPGTRLTVL.

The chain couples TRBV5-1 to TRBJ1-1; D remains ambiguous. The CDR3 consists of 14 residues. V lost 6 bases, J lost 1 base, and 13 bases lay in between. The germline gives CDR1 SGHRS, CDR2 YFSETQ. This CDR3 reads CASTLGPGNTEAFF. CDR3 nucleotide sequence: TGCGCCAGCACCCTCGGCCCGGGGAACACTGAAGCTTTCTTT.

This chain uses TRBV29-1 with TRBJ2-7, with 8 bases lining up with TRBD2. V lost 6 bases to trimming and J lost 4 bases; unmatched junction nucleotides: 14. The CDR3 has 15 amino acids. Germline V gene lookup returns CDR1 SQVTM and CDR2 ANQGSEA. The CDR3 coding sequence is TGCAGCGTCCGGACTAGCCGGGGGGGAAAATACGAGCAGTACTTC. It specifies CSVRTSRGGKYEQYF.

This clone has only one observation. This chain links TRBV7-7 with TRBJ2-3, with unresolved D. This CDR3 comprises 15 residues. The germline gives CDR1 SSHAT, CDR2 FNYEAQ (reference sequence). Trimming took off 0 bases at V and 0 bases at J, with 7 bases between the two ends. The CDR3 region has the DNA TGTGCCAGCAGCTTAGCGGTGGACAGCACAGATACGCAGTATTTT. Its protein is CASSLAVDSTDTQYF.

The chain couples TRBV10-3 to TRBJ2-2; maybe TRBD2 (6 bases). The germline CDR1 and CDR2 sequences are ENHRY and SYGVKD. The CDR3 consists of 16 residues. V was trimmed by 2 bases and J by 1 base, leaving 11 bases between them. CDR3 DNA: TGTGCCATCAGTGAGCTCGGGGGTAAGAACACCGGGGAGCTGTTTTTT. Protein: CAISELGGKNTGELFF.

CDR3 in amino acids: CSVEGRKNTEAFF. CDR3 nucleotide sequence: TGCAGCGTTGAAGGCCGGAAGAACACTGAAGCTTTCTTT. This chain links TRBV29-1 with TRBJ1-1; no firm D call. V was pared by 1 base and J by 1 base, with 7 bases between. The CDR3 runs to 13 residues. Germline values: CDR1 SQVTM, CDR2 ANQGSEA.

This chain uses TRBV5-1 with TRBJ2-3; D is ambiguous. The CDR3 length is 15 residues. V was cut by 1 base and J by 2 bases, with 11 bases left in between. From germline, CDR1 is SGHRS and CDR2 YFSETQ. The CDR3, as DNA: TGCGCCAGCAGCTTGAGTTCAGTAGCCACAGATACGCAGTATTTT. It encodes CASSLSSVATDTQYF.

V gene TRBV7-9 combines with J gene TRBJ1-3; possible D gene TRBD1, 6 bases. Trimming took off 5 bases at V and 8 bases at J, with 10 bases between the two ends. This CDR3 has 12 amino acids. The germline V gene has CDR1 SEHNR and CDR2 FQNEAQ (reference sequence). CDR3 sequence: CASSPRGDTIYF. DNA for the CDR3: TGTGCCAGCAGCCCCAGGGGTGACACCATATATTTT.

The chain employs TRBV20-1 and TRBJ2-3; D gene unclear. The CDR3 has 11 residues. The germline gives CDR1 DFQATT, CDR2 SNEGSKA (reference sequence). V was shortened by 7 bases and J by 8 bases, with 13 bases between the two germline ends. Here the CDR3 DNA reads TGCAGTGGTTACCTAGTGGTTACGCAGTATTTT. This translates into CSGYLVVTQYF.

The rearrangement links TRBV19 to TRBJ1-6; 7 bases are a match to TRBD1. The CDR3 consists of 14 residues. Losses at the gene ends were 6 bases for V and 8 bases for J; bases not matched to a gene: 7. The germline V gene has CDR1 LNHDA and CDR2 SQIVND (reference sequence). This chain's CDR3 is CASSPDRVYSPLHF. The CDR3 coding sequence is TGTGCCAGTAGCCCCGACAGGGTTTATTCACCCCTCCACTTT. Using reference TRBV19 and TRBJ1-6 for the parts outside the CDR3, the full variable domain is DGGITQSPKYLFRKEGQNVTLSCEQNLNHDAMYWYRQDPGQGLRLIYYSQIVNDFQKGDIAEGYSVSREKKESFPLTVTSAQKNPTAFYLCASSPDRVYSPLHFGNGTRLTVT.

This clone was found once. This chain uses TRBV19 with TRBJ2-6; D gene ambiguous. V shed 7 bases and J shed 0 bases, with 7 bases lying between them. The CDR3 covers 14 residues. Per the germline V gene, CDR1 is LNHDA and CDR2 is SQIVND (reference sequence). The CDR3 DNA reads TGTGCCAGTAATGAGGTCTCTGGGGCCAACGTCCTGACTTTC. The encoded protein is CASNEVSGANVLTF.

This clone appeared once. The chain employs TRBV9 and TRBJ1-5; possibly TRBD1 for D (6 bases). CDR3 length: 15 residues. V gave up 5 bases and J gave up 0 bases, with 12 bases separating them. Germline V lookup: CDR1 SGDLS, CDR2 YYNGEE. The CDR3 DNA is TGTGCCAGCAGTGAGGGGACACATAGCAATCAGCCCCAGCATTTT. Its translation: CASSEGTHSNQPQHF.

The rearrangement links TRBV19 to TRBJ1-6; the D is unclear. CDR3 length equals 14 residues. V dropped 1 base and J dropped 7 bases, with 8 bases sitting between them. Germline V gene sequence: CDR1 LNHDA, CDR2 SQIVND (reference sequence). The CDR3 DNA reads as TGTGCCAGTAGTATAGGTTCAGAAAATTCACCCCTCCACTTT. It is translated as CASSIGSENSPLHF.

The DNA of the CDR3 is TGTGCCAGCAGCGCTACTGTAGGGGTGGGTGAAAAACTGTTTTTT. Translation: CASSATVGVGEKLFF. V is TRBV9 and J is TRBJ1-4, with D tentatively TRBD1 (5 bases). This CDR3 region has 15 residues. Deletions cut 3 bases from V and 7 bases from J, with 16 bases between. Germline loops: CDR1 SGDLS, CDR2 YYNGEE.

This clone turned up a few times. The rearrangement uses TRBV7-9 and TRBJ1-3; the D gene is possibly TRBD1 (6 bases). CDR1 and CDR2 (germline): SEHNR, FQNEAQ (reference sequence). The V gene lost 10 bases and the J gene lost 0 bases, with 13 bases spanning the gap. The CDR3 runs 14 residues. This CDR3 is CAIGGSYSGNTIYF. CDR3 nucleotide sequence: TGTGCCATCGGGGGCTCCTACTCTGGAAACACCATATATTTT.

This clone was counted between two and nine times. The chain links TRBV5-1 to TRBJ1-5; unclear D gene. Germline-derived CDR1 and CDR2 are SGHRS and YFSETQ. Trimming removed 5 bases at V and 0 bases at J, with 6 bases between. The CDR3 contains 13 residues. DNA for the CDR3: TGCGCCAGCAGTTCCGATAGCAATCAGCCCCAGCATTTT. Translation gives CASSSDSNQPQHF.